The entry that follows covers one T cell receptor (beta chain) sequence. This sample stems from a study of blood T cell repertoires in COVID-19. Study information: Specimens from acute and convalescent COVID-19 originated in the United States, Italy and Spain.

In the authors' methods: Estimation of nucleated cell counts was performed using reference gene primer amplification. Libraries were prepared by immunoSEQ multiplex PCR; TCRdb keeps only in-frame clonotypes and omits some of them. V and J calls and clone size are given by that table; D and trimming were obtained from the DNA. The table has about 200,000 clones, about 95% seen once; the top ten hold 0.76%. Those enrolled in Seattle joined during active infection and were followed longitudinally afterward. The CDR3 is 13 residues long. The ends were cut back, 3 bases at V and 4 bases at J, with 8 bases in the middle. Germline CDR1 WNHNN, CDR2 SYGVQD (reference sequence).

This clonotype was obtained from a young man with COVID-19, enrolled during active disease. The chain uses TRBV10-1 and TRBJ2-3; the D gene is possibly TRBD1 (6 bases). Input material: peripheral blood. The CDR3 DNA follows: TGCGCCAGCAGTGAAGCAGGGGCAGATACGCAGTATTTT. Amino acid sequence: CASSEAGADTQYF.